This T cell receptor beta chain derives from a study of spatial heterogeneity in lung cancer. Study as a whole: Averaged across combinations, each unique TCR and UMI pairing appeared more than ten times in raw reads, which were uncorrected. Findings and limits, study-wide: Tumor TCRs that were ubiquitous and expanded showed up in blood more at resection than follow-up.

This clonotype was seen ten or more times. Its antigen is not identified. This sample's time point: sample taken at primary tumor resection. Unsorted whole RNA samples from tumor, nontumor lung or frozen PBMC were sequenced. Unique molecular identifiers, one per molecule, were present on every TCR cDNA molecule. TCRdb called the 5' RACE reads again in MiXCR, with one record for every CDR3 protein. The sample carries roughly 7,300 distinct CDR3 sequences, 15% to 20% recorded once. The V end was cut by 0 bases, the J end by 1 base, with 12 bases between. Germline CDR1 reads SGHDN; CDR2 reads FVKESK. This CDR3 has 16 residues.

This sample comprised PBMCs, obtained at surgery. The clonotype originates from a female donor with early-stage non-small cell lung cancer. The chain couples TRBV14 to TRBJ2-5, with D perhaps TRBD1 or TRBD2 (5 bases each). CDR3 in amino acids: CASSQDRGKRQETQYF. The CDR3 DNA sequence: TGTGCCAGCAGCCAAGATCGGGGCAAGCGCCAAGAGACCCAGTACTTC.